This TCR beta chain appears in the sequencing data of a study of cytomegalovirus exposure and HLA in healthy donors. At the level of the study: Genotyping of nearly 400 donors showed that 80% to 90% belonged to the Caucasian-associated ancestry cluster.

Germline V lookup: CDR1 SNHLY, CDR2 FYNNEI. The CDR3 is 13 amino acids. Trimming cost V 3 bases and J 7 bases, with 10 bases left between them. Findings and limits, study-wide: The authors excluded some V segments, including TRBV6-2 and TRBV6-3, as indistinguishable. Presence/absence analyses rested on an assumption that sequencing depth was roughly uniform across donors.

Primers: 60 Vbeta forward and 13 Jbeta reverse. Using immunoSEQ multiplex PCR, the repertoire was profiled, and TCRdb retains in-frame clones only, with some absent. Altogether 70,000 to 90,000 clones are present, around 84% being singletons, with the ten largest covering 18%. About this clone itself: What it binds is unknown.

The receptor's source is a man between 70 and 80 years old in good health and CMV-seropositive. Sequencing used PBMCs. The chain uses TRBV2 and TRBJ2-1; possibly TRBD2 for D (5 bases). CDR3 in amino acids: CASSEGSYNEQFF. Here the CDR3 DNA reads TGTGCCAGCAGTGAGGGGAGCTATAATGAGCAGTTCTTC.